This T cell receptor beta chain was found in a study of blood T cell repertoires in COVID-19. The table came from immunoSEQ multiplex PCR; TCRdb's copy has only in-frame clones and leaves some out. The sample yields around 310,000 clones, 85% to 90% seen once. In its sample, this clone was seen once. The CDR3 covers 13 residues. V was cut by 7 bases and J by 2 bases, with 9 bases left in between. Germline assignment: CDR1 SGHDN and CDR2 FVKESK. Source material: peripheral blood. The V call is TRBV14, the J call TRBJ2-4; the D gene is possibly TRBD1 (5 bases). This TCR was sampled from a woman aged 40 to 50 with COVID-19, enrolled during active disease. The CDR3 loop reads CASNRQPKNIQYF. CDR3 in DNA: TGTGCCAGCAATCGACAGCCCAAAAACATTCAGTACTTC.